The 25 T cell receptor beta chains reported below all come from one sample, sequenced in a study of cytomegalovirus exposure and HLA in healthy donors. PCR used 60 Vbeta primers and 13 Jbeta primers. Sequenced by immunoSEQ multiplex PCR; TCRdb stores in-frame clones only, minus some. The sample carries around 75,000 clones, around 82% recorded once. Input material: PBMCs. The receptors were gathered from a man aged 40-55 years in good health and CMV-seronegative.

V usage is TRBV7-3 and J usage is TRBJ2-2; 9 bases are shared with TRBD1. The CDR3 runs 15 residues. Trimming removed 5 bases from V and 5 bases from J; junction bases left unmatched: 6. From germline, CDR1 is SGHTA and CDR2 FQGTGA. This chain's CDR3 is CASSVGTGRTGELFF. For the CDR3, the DNA is TGTGCCAGCAGCGTCGGGACAGGGCGGACCGGGGAGCTGTTTTTT.

The chain joins TRBV15 to TRBJ2-1; TRBD2 might be the D (6 bases). The CDR3 sequence is 20 residues long. Germline V gene data show CDR1 as LNHNV and CDR2 as YYDKDF (reference sequence). V lost 4 bases, J lost 3 bases, and 28 bases lay in between. CDR3: CATSTDAVPLYGGSYNEQFF. The CDR3 DNA reads as TGTGCCACCAGCACCGACGCCGTCCCACTATACGGGGGTAGCTACAATGAGCAGTTCTTC. Together with reference TRBV15 and TRBJ2-1, the CDR3 gives the full variable domain: DAMVIQNPRYQVTQFGKPVTLSCSQTLNHNVMYWYQQKSSQAPKLLFHYYDKDFNNEADTPDNFQSRRPNTSFCFLDIRSPGLGDTAMYLCATSTDAVPLYGGSYNEQFFGPGTRLTVL.

The chain combines TRBV5-1 with TRBJ2-3; D not certain. V lost 4 bases and J lost 1, with 10 bases in between. Germline values: CDR1 SGHRS, CDR2 YFSETQ. The CDR3 extends over 14 amino acids. The CDR3 here is CASSPVVGTDTQYF. The CDR3 DNA reads as TGCGCCAGCAGCCCGGTGGTTGGCACAGATACGCAGTATTTT.

Points on this clone: In the same sample, other DNA sequences code for this CDR3. The chain combines TRBV27 with TRBJ1-4, with D maybe TRBD1 (6 bases). CDR1 and CDR2 (germline): MNHEY, SMNVEV (reference sequence). Trimming removed 5 bases at V and 2 bases at J, with 9 bases between. The CDR3 extends over 14 amino acids. The CDR3 DNA reads as TGTGCCAGCAGTCGACAGGCGACTAATGAAAAACTGTTTTTT. Residues: CASSRQATNEKLFF.

The genes are TRBV7-3 and TRBJ1-2, with a possible D match to TRBD1 (5 bases). Germline V gives CDR1 SGHTA, CDR2 FQGTGA. V dropped 1 base and J dropped 4 bases, with 13 bases sitting between them. The CDR3 sequence is 15 residues long. The CDR3 region has the DNA TGTGCCAGCAGCTTAAGTACGGCACAGGCCTATGGCTACACCTTC. Protein: CASSLSTAQAYGYTF.

The rearrangement links TRBV18 to TRBJ2-7, with a possible D match to TRBD1 (6 bases). Germline V gives CDR1 KGHSH, CDR2 LQKENI. This CDR3 has 20 residues. Trimming removed 1 base at V and 2 bases at J, with 27 bases between. CDR3 sequence: CASSPRNYFDRTKRAYEQYF. DNA of the CDR3: TGTGCCAGCTCACCACGAAACTATTTTGACAGGACCAAGAGGGCCTACGAGCAGTACTTC.

The gene calls are TRBV4-2 and TRBJ2-7, with 8 bases aligning to TRBD1. The length of the CDR3 is 14 residues. Trimming took 6 bases from V and 1 from J; bases not matched to a gene: 5. CDR1 is LGHNA and CDR2 is YNFKEQ in the germline V gene. The DNA for the CDR3 is TGTGCCAGCAGTGGACAGGGTAGGTCCTACGAGCAGTACTTC. Translating it yields CASSGQGRSYEQYF.

The genes are TRBV19 and TRBJ2-1; 8 bases are a match to TRBD2. There are 15 residues in the CDR3. The germline V gene has CDR1 LNHDA and CDR2 SQIVND (reference sequence). The V and J ends lost 7 bases and 0 bases, in that order; junction bases with no gene match: 5. The CDR3 bases are TGTGCCAGTACCCGGGGGGGGAGCTCCTACAATGAGCAGTTCTTC. Translated: CASTRGGSSYNEQFF.

The rearrangement links TRBV5-1 to TRBJ1-2; D possibly corresponds to TRBD1 (5 bases). The V and J ends lost 4 bases and 8 bases respectively, with 18 bases between them. Germline values: CDR1 SGHRS, CDR2 YFSETQ. The CDR3 has 14 residues. In DNA, the CDR3 is TGCGCCAGCAGCCCATTGATAGGGGAGGAAGGCTACACCTTC. The encoded protein is CASSPLIGEEGYTF.

V usage is TRBV2 and J usage is TRBJ1-2; no reliable D call. The length of the CDR3 is 14 residues. Between the trimmed V and J ends, which lost 6 bases and 0 bases, there was a span of 11 bases. Germline CDR1 SNHLY, CDR2 FYNNEI. The DNA for the CDR3 is TGTGCCAGCAGCCAAACGGGAGCTAACTATGGCTACACCTTC. It specifies CASSQTGANYGYTF.

The gene calls are TRBV6-1 and TRBJ2-3; the match to TRBD2 covers 7 bases. The CDR3 covers 13 residues. With 4 bases clipped from V and 4 bases from J, the junction kept 2 bases outside the gene matches. The germline gives CDR1 MNHNS, CDR2 SASEGT. CDR3 region: CASSGRGADTQYF. As DNA, the CDR3 is TGTGCCAGCAGTGGCCGGGGGGCAGATACGCAGTATTTT.

Only a few counts were recorded for this clone. Here the CDR3 DNA reads TGTGCCTGGAGGAGGCTAGCGGGGGGGAGCGGGGCCAACGTCCTGACTTTC. Protein sequence: CAWRRLAGGSGANVLTF. The chain recombines TRBV30 with TRBJ2-6; 12 bases fit TRBD2. The CDR3 consists of 17 residues. With 3 bases clipped from V and 4 bases from J, the junction kept 7 bases outside the gene matches. CDR1 is GTSNPN, CDR2 SVGIG, per germline (reference sequence). Drawing the rest from reference TRBV30 and TRBJ2-6, the complete variable domain is SQTIHQWPATLVQPVGSPLSLECTVEGTSNPNLYWYRQAAGRGLQLLFYSVGIGQISSEVPQNLSASRPQDRQFILSSKKLLLSDSGFYLCAWRRLAGGSGANVLTFGAGSRLTVL.

The V gene is TRBV7-2, the J gene TRBJ1-3, with 7 bases lining up with TRBD1. This CDR3 is built from 16 residues. The ends lost 2 bases at V and 2 bases at J; junction bases unmatched: 6. Germline assignment: CDR1 SGHTA and CDR2 FQGNSA. The CDR3 DNA sequence: TGTGCCAGCAGCTTATGGTCGACAGGGACTGGAAACACCATATATTTT. It encodes CASSLWSTGTGNTIYF.

The chain has TRBV27 and TRBJ2-7, with D perhaps TRBD1 (6 bases). This CDR3 has 18 amino acids. Trimming cost V 4 bases and J 2 bases, with 24 bases left between them. Germline values: CDR1 MNHEY, CDR2 SMNVEV (reference sequence). The chain's CDR3 is CASSSPSYPGHGTYEQYF. CDR3 coding DNA: TGTGCCAGCAGTTCCCCCTCCTACCCGGGACACGGAACCTACGAGCAGTACTTC.

The genes are TRBV27 and TRBJ1-1; D might be TRBD1 (6 bases). V shed 2 bases and J shed 2 bases, with 9 bases lying between them. The CDR3 covers 14 residues. Germline CDR1 reads MNHEY; CDR2 reads SMNVEV (reference sequence). The CDR3 loop is CASSLTQGNTEAFF. DNA for the CDR3: TGTGCCAGCAGTTTAACACAGGGTAACACTGAAGCTTTCTTT.

This chain uses TRBV12-5 with TRBJ2-7, with 7 bases that match TRBD1. Trimming took 3 bases from V and 2 from J; bases not matched to a gene: 7. This CDR3 region has 15 residues. Germline CDR1 is LGHNT and CDR2 is FRNRAP. The CDR3 loop reads CASGFPPTGTYEQYF. The CDR3 DNA reads TGTGCTAGTGGTTTTCCCCCGACAGGGACCTACGAGCAGTACTTC.

The chain employs TRBV7-6 and TRBJ2-7; D perhaps matches TRBD2 (6 bases). Germline V gene lookup returns CDR1 SGHVS and CDR2 FNYEAQ. V lost 5 bases to trimming and J lost 2 bases, with 13 bases between them. There are 14 residues in the CDR3. CDR3 amino acids: CASSRDSGPYEQYF. CDR3 coding DNA: TGTGCCAGCAGCCGGGACTCCGGGCCCTACGAGCAGTACTTC.

The CDR3 nucleotides read TGTGCCAGCAGTTTCCGGGAGTGGGGCACTGAAGCTTTCTTT. It translates to CASSFREWGTEAFF. J is TRBJ1-1 and V is TRBV28; D gene unclear. The CDR3 totals 14 residues. V was cut by 3 bases and J by 4 bases, with 12 bases left in between. The germline V gene has CDR1 MDHEN and CDR2 SYDVKM.

The chain recombines TRBV18 with TRBJ1-1, with D unresolved. The germline V and J ends were trimmed by 6 bases and 0 bases, with 8 bases remaining between them. The CDR3 runs to 13 residues. Germline CDR1 KGHSH, CDR2 LQKENI. In DNA, the CDR3 is TGTGCCAGCTCCCCAAACATGAACACTGAAGCTTTCTTT. The encoded protein is CASSPNMNTEAFF.

The chain has TRBV5-1 and TRBJ1-5; TRBD1 is a possible D gene (5 bases). This CDR3 has 14 residues. Trimming removed 2 bases from V and 4 bases from J, with 10 bases in between. CDR1 is SGHRS and CDR2 is YFSETQ in the germline V gene. This chain's CDR3 is CASSLAGTNQPQHF. DNA for the CDR3: TGCGCCAGCAGCTTAGCAGGGACTAATCAGCCCCAGCATTTT.

This chain connects TRBV13 to TRBJ2-7, with D maybe TRBD2 (6 bases). The V end was cut by 3 bases, the J end by 0 bases, with 9 bases between. In germline, CDR1 is PRHDT, CDR2 FYEKMQ (reference sequence). The length of the CDR3 is 14 residues. The CDR3 DNA reads TGTGCCAGCAGCTTGGGCGGGGCCTCCTACGAGCAGTACTTC. This translates into CASSLGGASYEQYF.

The chain joins TRBV6-5 to TRBJ1-5, with a tentative D call TRBD1 (6 bases). Per germline, CDR1 MNHEY and CDR2 SVGAGI. The CDR3 runs 13 residues. V was pared by 6 bases and J by 6 bases, with 12 bases between. CDR3 nucleotide sequence: TGTGCCAGCAGCTCACAGGGCCTTCAGCCCCAGCATTTT. Protein product: CASSSQGLQPQHF.

In the case of this clone: A read error may account for a junction end that differs from germline. This chain uses TRBV7-7 with TRBJ2-2; 7 nucleotides line up with TRBD2. Germline loops: CDR1 SSHAT, CDR2 FNYEAQ (reference sequence). The CDR3 contains 14 residues. Here the CDR3 reads CASSPSRGTGELFF. CDR3 nucleotide sequence: TGTGCTAGCAGCCCTTCGCGGGGGACCGGGGAGCTGTTTTTT. Using reference TRBV7-7 and TRBJ2-2 for the parts outside the CDR3, the full variable domain is GAGVSQSPRYKVTKRGQDVTLRCDPISSHATLYWYQQALGQGPEFLTYFNYEAQPDKSGLPSDRFSAERPEGSISTLTIQRTEQRDSAMYRCASSPSRGTGELFFGEGSRLTVL.

As for this clone: The junction shows a germline mismatch at one end, possibly a read error. V is TRBV7-9 and J is TRBJ2-7; 9 bases line up with TRBD1. The CDR3 runs 15 residues. Germline-derived CDR1 and CDR2 are SEHNR and FQNEAQ (reference sequence). The chain's CDR3 is CSSSLGDRGNYEQYF. CDR3 DNA: TGTTCCAGCAGCTTAGGAGACAGGGGGAACTACGAGCAGTACTTC. Supplemented by reference TRBV7-9 and TRBJ2-7, the full variable domain reads DTGVSQNPRHKITKRGQNVTFRCDPISEHNRLYWYRQTLGQGPEFLTYFQNEAQLEKSRLLSDRFSAERPKGSFSTLEIQRTEQGDSAMYLCSSSLGDRGNYEQYFGPGTRLTVT.

V usage is TRBV19 and J usage is TRBJ1-2; D gene uncertain. Trimming left V 5 bases short and J 0 bases short, with 13 bases between. The CDR3 runs 15 residues. The germline gives CDR1 LNHDA, CDR2 SQIVND (reference sequence). The CDR3 reads CASSSSLGANYGYTF. The CDR3 DNA reads as TGTGCCAGTAGTTCTAGCCTAGGAGCTAACTATGGCTACACCTTC.